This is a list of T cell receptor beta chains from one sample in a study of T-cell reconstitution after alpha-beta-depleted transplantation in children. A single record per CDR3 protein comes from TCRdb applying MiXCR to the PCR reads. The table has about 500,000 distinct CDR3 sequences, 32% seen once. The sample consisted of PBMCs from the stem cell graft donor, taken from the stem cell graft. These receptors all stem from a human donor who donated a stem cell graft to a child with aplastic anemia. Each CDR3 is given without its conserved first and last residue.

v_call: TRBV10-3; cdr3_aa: AISFRVSTDTQY
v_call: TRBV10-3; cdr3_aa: AIRRDFDYT
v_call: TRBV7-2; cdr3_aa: ASSLGGSWDTQY
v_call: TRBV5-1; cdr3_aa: ASSSTGTGSGNTIY
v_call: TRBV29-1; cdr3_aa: SIQGGANTGELF
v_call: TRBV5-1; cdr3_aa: ASSLDSTYGYT
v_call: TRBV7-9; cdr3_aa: ASSSQGLLPEAF
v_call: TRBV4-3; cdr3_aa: ASSQDNQPQH
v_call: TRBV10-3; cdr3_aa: AISESSGADTQY
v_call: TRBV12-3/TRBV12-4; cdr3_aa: ASSFRQGNYEQY
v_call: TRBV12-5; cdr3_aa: ASGLGLVVGGMEEQF
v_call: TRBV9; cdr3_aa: ASSPEGGPTEAF
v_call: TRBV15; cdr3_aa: ATSTTGGQDEQY
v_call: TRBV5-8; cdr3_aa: ASSLGSWDTGELF
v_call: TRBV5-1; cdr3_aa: ASSYRLAGGSDTQY
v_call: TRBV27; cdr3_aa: ASSPSRTSGRTEQY
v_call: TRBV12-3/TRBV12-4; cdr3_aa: ASRPPGTRADTQY
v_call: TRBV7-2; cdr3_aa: ASSLDRVRADTQY
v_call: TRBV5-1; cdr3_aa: ASSSSKQGAGTEAF
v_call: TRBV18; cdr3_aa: ASSPPTADTQY
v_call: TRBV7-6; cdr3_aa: ASSSRRGDSTQY
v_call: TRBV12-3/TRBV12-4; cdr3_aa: ASSLTLGSRETQY
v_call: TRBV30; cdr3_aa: AWSGTGFRSQPQH
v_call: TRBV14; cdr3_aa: ASSQSRQGNTEAF
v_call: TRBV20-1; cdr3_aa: SANIRQGQRTEAF
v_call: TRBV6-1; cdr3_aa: ASSREKSSYNSPLH
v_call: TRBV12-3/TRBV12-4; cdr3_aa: ASRTWDRLTDTQY
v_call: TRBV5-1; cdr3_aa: ASGPGDQETQY
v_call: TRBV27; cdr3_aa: ASSTGTSGSGTQY
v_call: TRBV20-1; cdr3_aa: SARGAGGANEQF
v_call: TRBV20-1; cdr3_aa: SARDRVDGTQY
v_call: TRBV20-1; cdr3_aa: SAPLIDRVGNQPQH
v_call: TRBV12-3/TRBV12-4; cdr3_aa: ASSLEGVGYQPQH
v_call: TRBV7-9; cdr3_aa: ASSFPDEDTQY
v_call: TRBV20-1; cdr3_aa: SARVRSSAGEQF
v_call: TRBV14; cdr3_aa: ASSLQPGGEQF
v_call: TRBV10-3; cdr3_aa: AISESEGGAYEQY
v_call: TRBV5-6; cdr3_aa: ASSLGTSVLDTQY
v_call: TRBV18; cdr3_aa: ASSHPGQGDYEQY
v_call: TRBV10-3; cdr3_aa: AISAGGGTDTQY
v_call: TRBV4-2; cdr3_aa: ASSRQSYDPNTEAF